Reported below is one T cell receptor beta chain. Antigen: not known. There are 15 residues in the CDR3. Clones were read by immunoSEQ multiplex PCR, and TCRdb kept only the in-frame ones, dropping some. The sample lists over 150,000 clones, around 84% occurring once. The record originates from a study of cytomegalovirus exposure and HLA in healthy donors. Findings and limits, study-wide: Clusters of TCRs from the first cohort tended to co-occur in the 120 validation repertoires (as a later analysis found). Among TCR beta chains, those listed as cytomegalovirus-associated numbered more than 150.

Sequencing input: PBMCs. This TCR derives from a man aged 18 to 30 in good health and CMV-seropositive. The rearrangement joins TRBV12-1 to TRBJ2-7; whether TRBD1, the table's D call, matches the DNA was not checked. TRBV12-1 is classified as a pseudogene. CDR3 DNA: TGTGCCAGCAGCTTTGAGGGACAGGGGTCTTACGAGCAGTACTTC. It codes for CASSFEGQGSYEQYF.